The following is a TCR beta chain sequence with its context. Its antigen is unknown. The CDR3 runs 17 residues. CDR1 MDHEN and CDR2 SYDVKM come from the germline V gene. The data stem from a study of CXCR3-negative and CXCR3-positive naive CD8 T cells. As for the study in general: Sequencing yielded some 150 million TRB reads, roughly 1.5 +/- 0.3 million per library.

The study's findings and limits: CXCR3 expression partially decreased after cryopreservation; most assays used fresh PBMCs. CXCR3-negative and CXCR3-positive naive cells shared comparable TRBV-TRBJ usage, but memory cells did not. In both naive subsets diversity was comparably high, whereas memory CD8+ cells showed much lower diversity.

UMI-tagged TRB cDNA libraries were built via 5' RACE. TCRdb re-called the 5' RACE reads and catalogs CDR3 proteins one per entry, DNA excluded. In total, the table holds about 38,000 distinct CDR3 sequences. The specimen sequenced was memory CD8+ T cells from blood. The clonotype was recovered from a human donor in good health. Some clones in this sample may be carry-over from other donors' samples. The chain links TRBV28 to TRBJ2-7; TCRdb names TRBD2, which stays unverified in the absence of DNA. The CDR3: CASSFLSPDVGAYEQYF.